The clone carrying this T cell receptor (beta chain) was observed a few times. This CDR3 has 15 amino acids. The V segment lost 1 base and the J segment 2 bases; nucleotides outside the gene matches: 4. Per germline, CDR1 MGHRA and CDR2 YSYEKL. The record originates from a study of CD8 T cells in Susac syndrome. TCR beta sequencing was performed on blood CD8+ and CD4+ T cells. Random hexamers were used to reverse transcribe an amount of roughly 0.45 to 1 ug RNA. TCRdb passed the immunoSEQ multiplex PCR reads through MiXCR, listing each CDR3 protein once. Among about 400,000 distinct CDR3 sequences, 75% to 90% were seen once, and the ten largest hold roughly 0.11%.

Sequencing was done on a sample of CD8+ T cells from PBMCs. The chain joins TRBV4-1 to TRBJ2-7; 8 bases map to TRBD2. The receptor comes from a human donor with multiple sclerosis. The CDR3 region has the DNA TGCGCCAGCAGCCAAGTGGCTAGCGGGCCCTACGAGCAGTACTTC. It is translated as CASSQVASGPYEQYF.